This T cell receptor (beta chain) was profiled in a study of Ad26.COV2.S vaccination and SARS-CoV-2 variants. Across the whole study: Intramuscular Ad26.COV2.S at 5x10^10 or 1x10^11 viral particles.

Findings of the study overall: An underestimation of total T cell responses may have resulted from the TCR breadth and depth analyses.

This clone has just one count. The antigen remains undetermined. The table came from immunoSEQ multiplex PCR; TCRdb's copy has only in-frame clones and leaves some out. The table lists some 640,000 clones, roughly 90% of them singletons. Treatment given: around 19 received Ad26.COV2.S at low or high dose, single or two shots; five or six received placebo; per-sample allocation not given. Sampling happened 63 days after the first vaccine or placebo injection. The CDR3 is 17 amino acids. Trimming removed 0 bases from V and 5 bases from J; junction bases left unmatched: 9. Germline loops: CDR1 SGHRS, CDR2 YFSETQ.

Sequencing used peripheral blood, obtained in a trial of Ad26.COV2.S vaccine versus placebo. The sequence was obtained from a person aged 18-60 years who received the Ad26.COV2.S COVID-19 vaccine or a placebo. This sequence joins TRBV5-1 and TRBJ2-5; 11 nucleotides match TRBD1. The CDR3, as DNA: TGCGCCAGCAGCTTGGTATTTGGACAGGGGGCGATGGAGACCCAGTACTTC. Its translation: CASSLVFGQGAMETQYF.